This TCR beta chain comes out of a study of cytomegalovirus exposure and HLA in healthy donors. For the study at large: In terms of ancestry, the Caucasian-associated cluster contained more than 65% of the roughly 400 genotyped donors. Study findings and constraints: Three chains tied to CMV proved CMV antigen-specific in vitro. Information on immune exposure was restricted to one variable (CMV serostatus). The authors later linked a missense DCLRE1C variant to TCR beta V- and J-gene trimming.

A note on this clone: The target antigen is unknown.

Germline CDR1 and CDR2: SGHTA and FQGNSA. V lost 2 bases, J lost 5 bases, and 10 bases lay in between. This CDR3 spans 13 amino acids. Amplification used 60 Vbeta primers and 13 Jbeta primers. Data came from immunoSEQ multiplex PCR; TCRdb stores just in-frame clones and leaves some out. The sample yields about 140,000 clones, 70% to 85% seen once. What was sequenced was PBMCs. This rearrangement joins TRBV7-2 to TRBJ2-7; TRBD1 might be the D (5 bases). The source of this sequence is a man under 40 in good health and CMV-seropositive. CDR3 in DNA: TGTGCCAGCAGCTTAATGGCAGGGCACGAGCAGTACTTC. It yields the protein CASSLMAGHEQYF.